The rows below give T cell receptor beta chains drawn from one sample of a study of cytomegalovirus exposure and HLA in healthy donors. Assay used: immunoSEQ multiplex PCR; TCRdb lists only in-frame clones, some missing. The data hold around 160,000 clones, with 65% to 85% observed a single time. The sequenced sample was PBMCs. The source of these receptors is a woman in her forties in good health and CMV-seropositive. Each CDR3 is given with its conserved first and last residue. A D gene is named only where the DNA matches it firmly. Part of the rows lack a size; the others show once, few, many or a class for expanded clones.

NA	TRBJ2-5	NA	TRBV30	TGTGCCTGGAGTGTCCTTGGAGAGGGTACCGCAGAGACCCAGTACTTC	CAWSVLGEGTAETQYF
TRBD1	TRBJ2-2	few	TRBV27	TGTGCCAGCAGTTTGGGACAGGGAGGCGGGGAGCTGTTTTTT	CASSLGQGGGELFF
TRBD1	TRBJ2-2	NA	TRBV2	TGTGCCAGCAATAGACAGGGTACGGGCGGGGAGCTGTTTTTT	CASNRQGTGGELFF
NA	TRBJ1-5	NA	TRBV18	TGTGCCAGCTCACCACCCGGAGGAGGTCCAAGCAATCAGCCCCAGCATTTT	CASSPPGGGPSNQPQHF
NA	TRBJ1-1	few	TRBV27	TGTGCCACCCGAGAAGAAGCCGAAGCTTTCTTT	CATREEAEAFF
TRBD1	TRBJ1-2	few	TRBV28	TGTGCCAGCAGTTTCGACAGGGCCCCCTATGGCTACACCTTC	CASSFDRAPYGYTF
NA	TRBJ1-1	NA	TRBV5-1	TGCGCCAGCAGCCGCCAAGCCGGGGGGAACACTGAAGCTTTCTTT	CASSRQAGGNTEAFF
NA	TRBJ1-1	NA	TRBV6-5	TGTGCCAGCAGTACGTTGGGGGCGAACACTGAAGCTTTCTTT	CASSTLGANTEAFF
TRBD1	TRBJ2-7	NA	TRBV18	TGTGCCAGCTCATTACAGGGGGCCGGGGCGTCCTACGAGCAGTACTTC	CASSLQGAGASYEQYF
TRBD1	TRBJ1-6	NA	TRBV2	TGTGGTTCGGGACAGATGGATAATTCACCCCTCCACTTT	CGSGQMDNSPLHF
NA	TRBJ1-1	NA	TRBV29-1	TGCAGCGGTGACGTAGCTGAAGCTTTCTTT	CSGDVAEAFF
NA	TRBJ2-1	NA	TRBV10-1	TGCGCCAGCAGTGACAGGGTGGTCGATGAGCAGTTCTTC	CASSDRVVDEQFF
NA	TRBJ1-3	NA	TRBV5-1	TGCGCCAGCAGCGAGGATTTTGTCTCTGGAAACACCATATATTTT	CASSEDFVSGNTIYF
TRBD1	TRBJ2-2	NA	TRBV19	TGTGCCAGTAGTGTTCAGGGGGCTGCCGGGGAGCTGTTTTTT	CASSVQGAAGELFF
TRBD1	TRBJ1-2	NA	TRBV2	TGTGCCAGCAGCCGAGCACGGGACAGGGGTTATTACACCTTC	CASSRARDRGYYTF
TRBD2	TRBJ2-7	NA	TRBV2	TGTGCCAGCAGTGAGCAGTTAGCGGGGGTCCGCAAGCAGTACTTC	CASSEQLAGVRKQYF
NA	TRBJ2-2	NA	TRBV5-4	TGTGCCAGCGGCAGGGGGGACACCGGGGAGCTGTTTTTT	CASGRGDTGELFF
TRBD2	TRBJ2-1	NA	TRBV7-9	TGTGCCAGCAGCTCCCTCACCGGGGGGGGTGAGCAGTTCTTC	CASSSLTGGGEQFF
TRBD1	TRBJ1-2	NA	TRBV18	TGTGCCAGCTCACTTACCAACGACAGGGGTCTCGGCTACACCTTC	CASSLTNDRGLGYTF
TRBD1	TRBJ2-1	NA	TRBV9	TGTGCCAGCAGCAGCCAGGGACAGGGAATTGAGCAGTTCTTC	CASSSQGQGIEQFF
NA	TRBJ1-4	NA	TRBV7-9	TGTGCCAGCAGCTCGGACAGCCTTAATGAAAAACTGTTTTTT	CASSSDSLNEKLFF
NA	TRBJ1-2	NA	TRBV4-2	TGTGCCAGCAGCCCCCCAGGCACCACCTATGGCTACACCTTC	CASSPPGTTYGYTF
TRBD1	TRBJ2-4	NA	TRBV5-4	TGTGCCAGCAGCTTGACAGGGGATGCCAAAAACATTCAGTACTTC	CASSLTGDAKNIQYF
NA	TRBJ1-2	NA	TRBV19	TGTGCCAGTAGTATACTGGGGAGCTATGGCTACACCTTC	CASSILGSYGYTF
NA	TRBJ2-2	NA	TRBV7-5	TGTGTCAGAAGCTCCCAGAACACCGGGGAGCTGTTTTTT	CVRSSQNTGELFF
NA	TRBJ1-1	NA	TRBV6-1	TGCGCCAGCAGTCACACAGCGAACACTGAAGCTTTCTTT	CASSHTANTEAFF
TRBD2	TRBJ2-7	NA	TRBV4-1	TGTGCCAGCAGCCAGGACGGGACTAGCGGGGGCTACGAGCAGTACTTC	CASSQDGTSGGYEQYF